This T cell receptor beta chain was sequenced for a study of blood T cell repertoires in COVID-19. On the study more broadly: Researchers got acute and convalescent COVID-19 samples from the United States, Italy and Spain.

TCRdb's copy holds only in-frame clones and misses some; the assay was immunoSEQ multiplex PCR. The sample consists of 250,000 or so clones, roughly 89% of them appearing once. Germline CDR1 is SNHLY and CDR2 is FYNNEI. CDR3 length: 15 residues. V was trimmed by 1 base and J by 7 bases, leaving 16 bases between them. Sequenced: peripheral blood. This receptor was identified in a woman in her 40s who had recovered from COVID-19. V is TRBV2 and J is TRBJ1-2; D unresolved. The CDR3 coding sequence is TGTGCCAGCAGTGAAGAGGCGGCCACTCAATCTGGCTACACCTTC. This translates into CASSEEAATQSGYTF. Based on the CDR3 plus reference TRBV2 and TRBJ1-2, the full variable domain is EPEVTQTPSHQVTQMGQEVILRCVPISNHLYFYWYRQILGQKVEFLVSFYNNEISEKSEIFDDQFSVERPDGSNFTLKIRSTKLEDSAMYFCASSEEAATQSGYTFGSGTRLTVV.